The TCR beta chain described here comes from a study of CD8 T cells in Susac syndrome (dated by TCRdb to about 2019). Study-level background: Among the Susac syndrome patients who were sequenced, clinically active disease was present in six and clinical remission was observed in under ten. At blood withdrawal, Susac syndrome patients were therapy-naive, treated with corticosteroids (with IVIg additionally given to some), or treated with IVIg alone. Repertoire sequencing was used to test whether CD8+ T cell activation and differentiation in Susac syndrome was antigen driven. The study at large found these results: The number of individuals in the TCR sequencing and HLA analysis was recognized as being relatively small. The CD4+ T cell repertoire of patients with Susac syndrome showed no detectable clonal expansion.

High-throughput TCR beta sequencing profiled peripheral blood CD8+ and CD4+ T cells from healthy donors, Susac syndrome patients and multiple sclerosis patients. Susac syndrome patients met recently defined diagnostic criteria for definite or probable disease. Bulk CD8+ and CD4+ T cells were purified by magnetic negative isolation, whereas CD8+ TEMRA cells were enriched by FACS. Blood was drawn into EDTA tubes, processed within 24 hours, and PBMCs were isolated by density gradient centrifugation. PBMCs intended for TCR sequencing were cryopreserved in liquid nitrogen and were subsequently thawed in a 37 degrees C water bath. A purity of at least 90% was achieved for sorted or isolated CD4+, CD8+ and CD8+ TEMRA cells. RNA was extracted with the RNeasy kit and about 0.5 to 1 ug was reverse transcribed using random hexamers. TCR beta CDR3 regions were amplified with the immunoSEQ multiplex PCR assay covering 54 Vbeta and 13 Jbeta segments. Bias from PCR amplification was corrected by using a synthetic template baseline for primer optimization and for computational correction. The authors' pipeline ran thus. Reads were annotated to V, D and J genes according to IMGT and were analyzed with immunoSEQ Analyzer, with only productive sequences retained. Clonality was calculated as one minus the Shannon entropy normalized by log2 of the number of productive unique sequences. Public and private clones were assessed among the 100 most prevalent clones of each patient and control. Susac-specific clones were defined as absent from healthy and MS cohorts, around 1,000 published viral clones and other ImmuneACCESS disease sequences. TCRdb ran its own pipeline on the public reads, namely fastp trimming at Q25 and MiXCR clone calling, and kept in-frame beta chains. Each entry merges the rows of one CDR3 protein and shows their most common DNA and genes. In this record, the V and J calls reflect TCRdb's handling and not the investigators' own analysis. This sample is represented by 80,000 or so distinct CDR3 sequences; about 92% of them were singletons. 0.4% to 0.55% of the sample rests with the top ten.

A word on this clonotype: No cognate antigen has been identified for it. The input lacks base qualities; no much larger clone sits a single base away.

Sequences MNHEY (CDR1) and SMNVEV (CDR2) are obtained from the germline V gene (reference sequence). From the cysteine up to the phenylalanine, the CDR3 has a length of 15 residues. The read is trimmed to its CDR3 DNA, 45 bases read in frame from base 1. Between the V and J ends, shortened by 3 bases and 0 bases respectively, the junction contains 9 bases. This TCR derives from a human donor with Susac syndrome. The sequencing sample was made of CD4+ T cells from PBMCs. The chain links TRBV27 with TRBJ2-4, with no confidently assigned D gene. The bases are TGTGCCAGCAGTTTGAACAGTCTAGCCAAAAACATTCAGTACTTC. This codes for CASSLNSLAKNIQYF.